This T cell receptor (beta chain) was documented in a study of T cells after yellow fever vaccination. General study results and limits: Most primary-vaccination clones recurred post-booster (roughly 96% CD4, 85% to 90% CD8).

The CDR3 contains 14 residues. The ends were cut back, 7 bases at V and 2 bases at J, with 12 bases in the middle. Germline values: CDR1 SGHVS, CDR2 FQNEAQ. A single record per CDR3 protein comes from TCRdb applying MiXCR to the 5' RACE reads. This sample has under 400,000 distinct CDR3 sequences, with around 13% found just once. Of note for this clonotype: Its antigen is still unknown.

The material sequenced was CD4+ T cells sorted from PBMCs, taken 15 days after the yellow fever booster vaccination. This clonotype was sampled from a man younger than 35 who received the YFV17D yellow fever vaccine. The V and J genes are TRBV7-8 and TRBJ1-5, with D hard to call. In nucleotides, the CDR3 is TGTGCCAGCACCATTCGGGAGGGCAATCAGCCCCAGCATTTT. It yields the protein CASTIREGNQPQHF.